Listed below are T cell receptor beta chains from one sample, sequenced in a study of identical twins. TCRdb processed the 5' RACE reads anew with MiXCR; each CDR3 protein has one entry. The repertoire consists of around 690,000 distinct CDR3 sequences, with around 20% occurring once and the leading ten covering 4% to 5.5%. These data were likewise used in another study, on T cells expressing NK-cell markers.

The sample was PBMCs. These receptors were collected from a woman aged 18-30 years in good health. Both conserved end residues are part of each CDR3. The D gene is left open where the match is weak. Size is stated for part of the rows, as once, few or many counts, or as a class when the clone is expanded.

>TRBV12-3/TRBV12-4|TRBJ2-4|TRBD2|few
TGTGCCAGCAGTCCCCAGTTACTAGCGAACTACAAAAACATTCAGTACTTC
CASSPQLLANYKNIQYF
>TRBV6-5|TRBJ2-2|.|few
TGTGCCAGCAGTTACTCGTGGAGGGGGCGCTTCGGGGAGCTGTTTTTT
CASSYSWRGRFGELFF
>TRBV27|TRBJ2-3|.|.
TGTGCCAGCAGTTCCGCCGGGACCCTAGAGGGAGATTCGCAGTATTTT
CASSSAGTLEGDSQYF
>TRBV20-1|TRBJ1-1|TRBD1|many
TGCAGTGCTGAGACAGGGGGCGACACTGAAGCTTTCTTT
CSAETGGDTEAFF
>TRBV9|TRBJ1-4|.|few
TGTGCCAGCAGCCCAGAGGGCGACGACGAAAAACTGTTTTTT
CASSPEGDDEKLFF
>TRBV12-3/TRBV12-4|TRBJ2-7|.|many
TGTGCCAGCAGTTCCGGCCAATCCGTACACGAGCAGTACTTC
CASSSGQSVHEQYF
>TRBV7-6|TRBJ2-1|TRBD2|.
TGTGCCAGCAGCACCGGACTAGCGGGGGGAAATGAGCAGTTCTTC
CASSTGLAGGNEQFF
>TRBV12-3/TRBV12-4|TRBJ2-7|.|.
TGTGCCAGCAGTCCCTCATACGGGACCCAGACCGGCAAGCAGTACTTC
CASSPSYGTQTGKQYF
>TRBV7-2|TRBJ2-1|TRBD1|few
TGTGCCAGCAGCCCCAGACGACAGGGGATTCACAATGAGCAGTTCTTC
CASSPRRQGIHNEQFF
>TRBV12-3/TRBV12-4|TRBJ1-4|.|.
TGTGCCAGCAGCCTTGTCAGCTTTCAAAAACTGTTTTTT
CASSLVSFQKLFF
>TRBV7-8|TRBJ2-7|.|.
TGTGCCAGCACCTTCCGAACCTTGTACGAGCAGTACTTC
CASTFRTLYEQYF
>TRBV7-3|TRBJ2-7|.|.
TGTGCCAGCAGCTTAGATGTATTTGGTTACGAGCAGTACTTC
CASSLDVFGYEQYF
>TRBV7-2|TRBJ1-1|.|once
TGTGCCAGCAGCTTCGCCGGGACGAACACTGAAGCTTTCTTT
CASSFAGTNTEAFF
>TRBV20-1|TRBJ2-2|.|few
TGCAGTGCCTCGAGGGATTTGAACGGGGAGCTGTTTTTT
CSASRDLNGELFF
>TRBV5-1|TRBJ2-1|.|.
TGCGCCAGCACCTCAGGGGGACTCCCGTACAATGAGCAGTTCTTC
CASTSGGLPYNEQFF
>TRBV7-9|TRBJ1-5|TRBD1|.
TGTGCCAGCAGCTTATTCGGGACAGGGACGAAAGATCAGCCCCAGCATTTT
CASSLFGTGTKDQPQHF
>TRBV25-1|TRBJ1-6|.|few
TGTGCCAGCAGTGATTCCCAGGGGAATTATCATTCACCCCTCCACTTT
CASSDSQGNYHSPLHF
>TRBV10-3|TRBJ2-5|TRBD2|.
TGTGCCATCAGTGACCAGGAGGCGGGAGAGACCCACTACTTC
CAISDQEAGETHYF
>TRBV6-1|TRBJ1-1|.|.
TGTGCCAGCAGGACCAGGGGACTGGCTGAAGCTTTCTTT
CASRTRGLAEAFF
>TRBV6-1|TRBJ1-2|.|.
TGTGCCAGCTCTCCCGGGGGAGGGTCCCAGAAAGATGGCTACACCTTC
CASSPGGGSQKDGYTF
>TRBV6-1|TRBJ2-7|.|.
TGTGCCAGCAGAGGCGACAGGTGGGCCTACGAGCAGTACTTC
CASRGDRWAYEQYF
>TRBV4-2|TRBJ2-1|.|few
TGTGCCAGCAGCCAAGAAGGGTGGCTGGCTGAGCAGTTCTTC
CASSQEGWLAEQFF
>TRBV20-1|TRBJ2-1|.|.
TGCAGTGGGGCCTCGGCACGGGGCTTCAATGAGCAGTTCTTC
CSGASARGFNEQFF
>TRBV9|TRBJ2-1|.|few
TGTGCCAGCAGCGTGCGCACCGCCAATGAGCAGTTCTTC
CASSVRTANEQFF
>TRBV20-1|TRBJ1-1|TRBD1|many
TGCAGTGCTAGAGATCCGGGACAGGGTGTCTCTGAAGCTTTCTTT
CSARDPGQGVSEAFF
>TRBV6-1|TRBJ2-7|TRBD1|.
TGTGCCAGTCAAAGGACAGGGGACTCCTACGAGCAGTACTTC
CASQRTGDSYEQYF
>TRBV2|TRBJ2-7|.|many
TGTGCCAGCTTAGACAGCAACTACGAGCAGTACTTC
CASLDSNYEQYF
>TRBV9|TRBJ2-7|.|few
TGTGCCAGCAGCCCCGTGACTGCCTCCTACGAGCAGTACTTC
CASSPVTASYEQYF
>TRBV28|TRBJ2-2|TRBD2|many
TGTGCCAGCAGTCGGATAGCGGGGACGAACACCGGGGAGCTGTTTTTT
CASSRIAGTNTGELFF
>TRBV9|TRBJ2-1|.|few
TGTGCCAGCAGCCCGAATAGCTCCGATGAGCAGTTCTTC
CASSPNSSDEQFF
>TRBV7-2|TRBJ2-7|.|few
TGTGCCAGCAGCTTTTCCTCACGTACCTACGAGCAGTACTTC
CASSFSSRTYEQYF
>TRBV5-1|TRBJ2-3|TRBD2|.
TGCGCCAGCAGCATCCGGACTAGCGGATCCCCTAGCACAGATACGCAGTATTTT
CASSIRTSGSPSTDTQYF